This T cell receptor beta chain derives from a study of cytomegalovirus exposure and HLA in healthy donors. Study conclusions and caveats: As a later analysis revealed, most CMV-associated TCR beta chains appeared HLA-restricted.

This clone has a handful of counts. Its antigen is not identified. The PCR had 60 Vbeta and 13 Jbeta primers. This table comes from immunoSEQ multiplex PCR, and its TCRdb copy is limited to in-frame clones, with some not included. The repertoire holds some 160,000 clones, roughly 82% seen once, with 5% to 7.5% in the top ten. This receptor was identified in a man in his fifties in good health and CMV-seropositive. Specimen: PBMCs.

The CDR3 loop is CASSSSTFSYNEQFF. CDR3 nucleotides: TGTGCCAGCAGCTCCTCTACCTTCTCCTACAATGAGCAGTTCTTC. The chain employs TRBV5-8 and TRBJ2-1; D not resolved. From germline, CDR1 is SGHTS and CDR2 YDEGEE. Trimming cost V 3 bases and J 0 bases, with 10 bases left between them. This CDR3 spans 15 amino acids.